This T cell receptor (beta chain) was sequenced during a study of post-analysis software for immune sequencing data. The wider study: Relapsing-remitting, secondary progressive and progressive-relapsing forms made up the multiple sclerosis disease courses.

Unique molecular identifiers had been added to the TCR beta cDNA libraries. The yield from roughly 1 to 10 million T cells was around 500,000 cDNA molecules in total. One entry per CDR3 protein results from TCRdb running MiXCR on the PCR reads. The data contain about 770,000 distinct CDR3 sequences, about half of them singletons. Germline-derived CDR1 and CDR2 are SEHNR and FQNEAQ (reference sequence). The CDR3 consists of 13 residues. Trimming removed 2 bases from V and 3 bases from J, with 5 bases in between. This clonotype appeared a few times. The antigen remains undetermined. Findings of the study overall: In patients, four to six TRBV segments were more frequent than in controls, with TRBV5-6, TRBV5-1 and TRBV20-1 among them. Clustering by F measure revealed strong co-clustering among samples prepared together in one batch.

This receptor was obtained from a girl between 10 and 17 years old with multiple sclerosis. This sequence joins TRBV7-9 and TRBJ1-5; D ambiguous. Sequences were obtained from blood. CDR3 DNA: TGTGCCAGCAGCTTATCGCACAATCAGCCCCAGCATTTT. It specifies CASSLSHNQPQHF.